The rows below give T cell receptor beta chains drawn from one sample of a study of graft-versus-host responses after intestinal transplantation. Clones were sequenced by immunoSEQ multiplex PCR, and TCRdb holds only the in-frame ones, with some missing. Of approximately 89,000 clones listed, about 93% are singletons. The material was PBMCs, obtained roughly 68 weeks after intestinal transplant. These receptors originate from a human patient who received an intestinal transplant, so some T cells may come from the graft donor. Each CDR3 is given with its conserved first and last residue. The D gene is left open where the match is weak. Expanded clones get a size class; other rows say once, few or many, or leave the size out.

>TRBJ2-2|TRBD1|NA|TRBV5-1
TGCGCCAGCAGCTACGGGACAGCGAACACCGGGGAGCTGTTTTTT
CASSYGTANTGELFF
>TRBJ1-4|NA|NA|TRBV20-1
TGCAGTGCCGGAATGGGTGAAAAACTGTTTTTT
CSAGMGEKLFF
>TRBJ2-7|NA|NA|TRBV19
TGTGCCAGTAGTATAGATCCGGGACAAATCTACGAGCAGTACTTC
CASSIDPGQIYEQYF
>TRBJ1-2|NA|NA|TRBV5-1
TGCGCCAGCAGCTTGGGGCGACAGATACATGGCTACACCTTC
CASSLGRQIHGYTF
>TRBJ2-1|TRBD2|few|TRBV6-1
TGTGCCAGCAGTCAGACTAGCGGGGGGCCTAGTGAGCAGTTCTTC
CASSQTSGGPSEQFF
>TRBJ2-5|TRBD2|NA|TRBV9
TGTGCCAGCAGCGTAGCCGGGACTAGCGGGGAGACCCAGTACTTC
CASSVAGTSGETQYF
>TRBJ1-6|NA|NA|TRBV10-1
TGCGCCAGCAGTGAAGCCCGCGGGGTTAATTCACCCCTCCACTTT
CASSEARGVNSPLHF
>TRBJ1-6|NA|NA|TRBV7-9
TGTGCCAGCAGCTTAGGATCCCTTCGGAGGGGTAAAGATAATTCACCCCTCCACTTT
CASSLGSLRRGKDNSPLHF
>TRBJ2-2|NA|NA|TRBV7-3
TGTGCCAGCAGCTTAGGGTCGGCCGGGGAGCTGTTTTTT
CASSLGSAGELFF
>TRBJ1-3|NA|NA|TRBV10-3
TGTGCCATCTCCCCCAACTCTGGAAACACCATATATTTT
CAISPNSGNTIYF
>TRBJ1-3|NA|NA|TRBV6-6
TGTGCCAGCAGCAACTCTGGAAACACCATATATTTT
CASSNSGNTIYF
>TRBJ2-3|NA|NA|TRBV6-5
TGTGCCAGCACCCCGACACTGACTAGCACAGATACGCAGTATTTT
CASTPTLTSTDTQYF
>TRBJ2-4|NA|NA|TRBV6-1
TGTGCCAGCAGGGACCGAGCCAAAAACATTCAGTACTTC
CASRDRAKNIQYF
>TRBJ1-2|NA|NA|TRBV6-1
TGTGCCAGCAGTGAGGTGATTCCTCAGTATGGCTACACCTTC
CASSEVIPQYGYTF
>TRBJ2-7|TRBD1|NA|TRBV5-1
TGCGCCAGCAGCTTCGGTCGACAGGGGCCCTCCTACGAGCAGTACTTC
CASSFGRQGPSYEQYF
>TRBJ2-7|NA|NA|TRBV5-1
TGCGCCAGCAGTTTAGGGTTCGTCGAGCAGTACTTC
CASSLGFVEQYF
>TRBJ2-3|NA|NA|TRBV5-1
TGCGCCAGCACCCAGGTGCCAGGGAGCACAGATACGCAGTATTTT
CASTQVPGSTDTQYF
>TRBJ1-1|NA|NA|TRBV4-1
TGCGCCAGCAGCCAAGTTTCGAGGACTGAAGCTTTCTTT
CASSQVSRTEAFF
>TRBJ2-7|TRBD1|NA|TRBV25-1
TGTGCCAGCGGTACCCGGGACAGAGTCTACGAGCAGTACTTC
CASGTRDRVYEQYF
>TRBJ1-1|TRBD1|once|TRBV7-2
TGTGCCAGCAGCTCTCGGACAGGAGGGGCTGAAGCTTTCTTT
CASSSRTGGAEAFF
>TRBJ2-1|NA|NA|TRBV27
TGTGCCAGCAGCCAAGCCAGCCTCAATGAGCAGTTCTTC
CASSQASLNEQFF
>TRBJ2-3|NA|NA|TRBV5-1
TGCGCCAGCAGCCCCGCGGGTACAGATACGCAGTATTTT
CASSPAGTDTQYF
>TRBJ2-7|TRBD1|NA|TRBV19
TGTGCCAGTAGTATCTACCAGGGGGCCCCCTCCTACGAGCAGTACTTC
CASSIYQGAPSYEQYF
>TRBJ1-2|TRBD1|NA|TRBV29-1
TGCAGCGTTGAACCAGACAGGGGGTTCCACTATGGCTACACCTTC
CSVEPDRGFHYGYTF
>TRBJ1-6|TRBD1|NA|TRBV5-1
TGCGCCAGCAGCTTGGGGGGACAGGTGACGAATTCACCCCTCCACTTT
CASSLGGQVTNSPLHF
>TRBJ2-7|NA|NA|TRBV6-5
TGTGCCAGCAGTTATGGCTGGGATATATCAAACGAGCAGTACTTC
CASSYGWDISNEQYF
>TRBJ2-2|NA|NA|TRBV4-1
TGCGCCAGCAGCCCCATAGGGGGGGTACTCGTCGGGGAGCTGTTTTTT
CASSPIGGVLVGELFF
>TRBJ1-5|NA|NA|TRBV29-1
TGCAGCGCCGACCCTGGGGGCAATCAGCCCCAGCATTTT
CSADPGGNQPQHF
>TRBJ2-3|NA|NA|TRBV16
TGTGCCAGCAGCCAACGGGCCCCAGATACGCAGTATTTT
CASSQRAPDTQYF
>TRBJ2-6|NA|NA|TRBV9
TGTGCCAGCAGCGCGACCGCGAGCTCTGGGGCCAACGTCCTGACTTTC
CASSATASSGANVLTF
>TRBJ1-1|NA|NA|TRBV29-1
TGCAGCGTCCTTCCAGGAGATACTGAAGCTTTCTTT
CSVLPGDTEAFF
>TRBJ1-2|NA|NA|TRBV5-1
TGCGCCAGCAGCTCCTCGGGGGCTAACTATGGCTACACCTTC
CASSSSGANYGYTF
>TRBJ2-1|TRBD2|NA|TRBV27
TGTGCCAGCAGCAGGACTAGCGGGCATGAGCAGTTCTTC
CASSRTSGHEQFF
>TRBJ2-7|TRBD1|NA|TRBV9
TGTGCCAGCAGCCCAACAGAAGCGACAGGGTCCTACGAGCAGTACTTC
CASSPTEATGSYEQYF
>TRBJ1-1|NA|NA|TRBV7-9
TGTGCCAGCAGTCCACTGGTGAACACTGAAGCTTTCTTT
CASSPLVNTEAFF
>TRBJ2-1|TRBD2|once|TRBV4-1
TGCGCCAGCACCCAGGGAACTAGCGGGGGTCCCGCCGTCTATGAGCAGTTCTTC
CASTQGTSGGPAVYEQFF
>TRBJ2-1|TRBD1|NA|TRBV11-2
TGTGCCAGCAGCCCGGGACAGGCGGTGCTGAATGAGCAGTTCTTC
CASSPGQAVLNEQFF
>TRBJ2-7|NA|NA|TRBV27
TGTGCCAGCAGTTTAATGGCGGATTTCTACGAGCAGTACTTC
CASSLMADFYEQYF
>TRBJ2-5|TRBD1|NA|TRBV5-1
TGCGCCAGCAGCTACGGGACAGGGTCGGAGACCCAGTACTTC
CASSYGTGSETQYF
>TRBJ1-2|TRBD1|once|TRBV6-1
TGTGCCAGCAAACAGCCAGGGGGATATGGCTGCACCTTC
CASKQPGGYGCTF
>TRBJ1-4|NA|NA|TRBV4-2
TGTGCCAGCAGCCAAGGGGTTCGGGACGGAAAAGAAAAACTGTTTTTT
CASSQGVRDGKEKLFF
>TRBJ1-2|TRBD1|NA|TRBV10-3
TGTGCCATCAGACCCTTCCAGGGGGCGGCCGGCTACACCTTC
CAIRPFQGAAGYTF
>TRBJ2-1|NA|NA|TRBV19
TGTGCCAGTAGGCCCAGGGTCGGCAATGAGCAGTTCTTC
CASRPRVGNEQFF
>TRBJ2-7|NA|once|TRBV6-6
TGTGCCAGCAGCCCCCGTCACAGGCTCTCCTACGAGCAGTACTTC
CASSPRHRLSYEQYF
>TRBJ2-1|TRBD2|NA|TRBV11-3
TGTGCCAGCAGCCCCCGGACTAGCGGGGGGGCCGGTGAGCAGTTCTTC
CASSPRTSGGAGEQFF
>TRBJ2-5|TRBD1|NA|TRBV6-1
TGTGCCAGCGGGACAGTCCTCCAAGAGACCCAGTACTTC
CASGTVLQETQYF
>TRBJ2-2|TRBD2|NA|TRBV27
TGTGCCACCAAGGGGCTAGCGGGGAGCACCGGGGAGCTGTTTTTT
CATKGLAGSTGELFF
>TRBJ2-7|NA|NA|TRBV18
TGTGCCAGCTCACCTGGAGGGGAGTACGAGCAGTACTTC
CASSPGGEYEQYF
>TRBJ1-2|TRBD1|NA|TRBV20-1
TGCAGCGCACCCGGACAGGGGATTTACACCTTC
CSAPGQGIYTF
>TRBJ1-3|NA|NA|TRBV4-1
TGCGCCAGCAGCCAAGATTGGGCCGCTGACTCTGGAAACACCATATATTTT
CASSQDWAADSGNTIYF
>TRBJ1-6|TRBD1|NA|TRBV9
TGTGCCAGCAGCGTAGATACAGGGGTTTATTCACCCCTCCACTTT
CASSVDTGVYSPLHF
>TRBJ1-1|NA|NA|TRBV5-1
TGCGCCAGCAGCTTGCCCTCGGGGGCAAATGAAGCTTTCTTT
CASSLPSGANEAFF
>TRBJ1-5|TRBD1|NA|TRBV18
TGTGCCAGCTCAGGGACAGGAAGCAATCAGCCCCAGCATTTT
CASSGTGSNQPQHF
>TRBJ1-6|NA|NA|TRBV6-1
TGTGCCAGCAGAACGAAGGACGGCAATTCACCCCTCCACTTT
CASRTKDGNSPLHF
>TRBJ2-5|TRBD2|NA|TRBV5-4
TGTGCCAGCAGCCGAACGGGGGGGCTCCAAGAGACCCAGTACTTC
CASSRTGGLQETQYF
>TRBJ1-1|NA|NA|TRBV19
TGTGCCAGTAGTGCCCGGAACACTGAAGCTTTCTTT
CASSARNTEAFF